The T cell receptor beta chain described here comes from a study of cytomegalovirus exposure and HLA in healthy donors. Worth noting for this clone: Antigen unknown.

This CDR3 region has 14 residues. The ends were cut back, 0 bases at V and 2 bases at J, with 8 bases in the middle. CDR1 and CDR2 (germline): SGHRS, YFSETQ. Study results and caveats: Accurate prediction of HLA-A and HLA-B alleles (for most subjects) was reportedly achieved from TCR beta sequences. In a later analysis, at a false discovery rate of 0.05, approximately 16,000 TCR beta sequences matched HLA alleles.

It was with 60 Vbeta and 13 Jbeta primers that the PCR ran. Clones were read by immunoSEQ multiplex PCR, and TCRdb kept only the in-frame ones, dropping some. The sample lists 80,000 to 130,000 clones; around 75% were seen once. The sample was PBMCs. This receptor was obtained from a woman aged 18-35 years in good health and CMV-seropositive. V usage is TRBV5-1 and J usage is TRBJ1-1, with unresolved D. As DNA, the CDR3 is TGCGCCAGCAGCTTGGCCCCAGAAAACACTGAAGCTTTCTTT. Translating it yields CASSLAPENTEAFF.